A single sample is the source of the 6 T cell receptor beta chains below, sequenced in a study of CD8 T cells in Susac syndrome. RNA, at roughly 0.45 to 1 ug, was reverse transcribed with random hexamers. Each CDR3 protein is one row after TCRdb ran MiXCR on the immunoSEQ multiplex PCR reads. Of 85,000 to 130,000 distinct CDR3 sequences listed, approximately 93% are singletons. What was sequenced was CD8+ T cells from PBMCs. The receptors here all came from a human donor with Susac syndrome.

The CDR3 DNA sequence: TGTGCCAGCAGGTGGGCGAGCAATCAGCCCCAGCATTTT. The encoded protein is CASRWASNQPQHF. The chain links TRBV6-6 to TRBJ1-5; D not certain. Germline V gives CDR1 MNHNY, CDR2 SVGAGI (reference sequence). This CDR3 has 13 residues. The ends were cut back, 6 bases at V and 1 base at J, with 7 bases in the middle.

As regards this clonotype: One end of the junction varies from germline; a read error may be responsible. The chain uses TRBV3-1 and TRBJ1-6; TRBD1 is a possible D gene (5 bases). CDR1 LGHDT and CDR2 YNNKEL come from the germline V gene (reference sequence). CDR3 length equals 14 residues. The CDR3 loop is CASSSGSFNSPLHF. The DNA of the CDR3 is TGTGCCAGCAGCTCAGGGTCCTTTAATTCACCCCTCCACTTT.

The chain joins TRBV9 to TRBJ1-2, with unresolved D. The CDR3 sequence is 13 residues long. V was cut by 3 bases and J by 3 bases, with 9 bases left in between. Looked up from germline, CDR1 is SGDLS and CDR2 is YYNGEE. DNA of the CDR3: TGTGCCAGCAGCGGCCCCGTACACTATGGCTACACCTTC. It yields the protein CASSGPVHYGYTF. Full variable domain (missing parts from reference TRBV9 and TRBJ1-2): DSGVTQTPKHLITATGQRVTLRCSPRSGDLSVYWYQQSLDQGLQFLIQYYNGEERAKGNILERFSAQQFPDLHSELNLSSLELGDSALYFCASSGPVHYGYTFGSGTRLTVV.

The chain combines TRBV7-9 with TRBJ2-5; D uncertain. The CDR3 has 14 amino acids. V lost 7 bases and J 4 bases, leaving 16 bases between the germline ends. Germline V gene lookup returns CDR1 SEHNR and CDR2 FQNEAQ (reference sequence). The CDR3, as DNA: TGTGCCAGCACCGTAGGTGGGGTCAGAGAGACCCAGTACTTC. Its translation is CASTVGGVRETQYF.

The chain employs TRBV7-2 and TRBJ1-4; D gene uncertain. The V end lost 5 bases, the J end lost 7 bases, and 8 bases lay between the germline ends. This CDR3 has 12 residues. Germline CDR1 is SGHTA and CDR2 is FQGNSA. CDR3 bases: TGTGCCAGCAGCCCGAGGAGTGAAAAACTGTTTTTT. Its translation: CASSPRSEKLFF.

V is TRBV15 and J is TRBJ2-1, with a tentative D call TRBD1 (6 bases). The ends were cut back, 0 bases at V and 14 bases at J, with 11 bases in the middle. Germline V CDR1 and CDR2: LNHNV, YYDKDF (reference sequence). CDR3 length: 12 amino acids. CDR3 amino acids: CATSRDRTEEFF. The CDR3 nucleotides are TGTGCCACCAGCAGAGATCGGACAGAAGAGTTCTTC.